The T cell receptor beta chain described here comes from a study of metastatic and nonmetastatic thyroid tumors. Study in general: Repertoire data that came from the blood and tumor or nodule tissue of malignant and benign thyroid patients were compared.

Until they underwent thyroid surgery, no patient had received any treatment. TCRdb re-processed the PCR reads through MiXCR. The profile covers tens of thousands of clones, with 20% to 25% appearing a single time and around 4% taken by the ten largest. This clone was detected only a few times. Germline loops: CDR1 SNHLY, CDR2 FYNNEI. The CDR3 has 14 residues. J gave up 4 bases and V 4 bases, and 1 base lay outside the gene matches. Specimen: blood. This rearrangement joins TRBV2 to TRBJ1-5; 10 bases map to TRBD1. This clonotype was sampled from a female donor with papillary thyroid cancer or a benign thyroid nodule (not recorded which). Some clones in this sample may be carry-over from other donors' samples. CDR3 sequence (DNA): TGTGCCAGCAGTGGACAGGGGGCAAATCAGCCCCAGCATTTT. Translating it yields CASSGQGANQPQHF.